The 14 T cell receptor beta chains below all came from one sample that was sequenced in a study of T cells in Graves' hyperthyroidism and ophthalmopathy. Regions amplified from RNA transcripts were the TCR beta CDR3 regions. Initially, a first-round RT-PCR of the TCR CDR3 employed the HTBI primer set. MiXCR, run by TCRdb on the multiplex PCR reads, gives a single entry per CDR3 protein. Of 350,000 to 400,000 distinct CDR3 sequences listed, about 15% are singletons. The sequenced sample consisted of blood. The receptors shown here come from a woman under 40 with Graves' hyperthyroidism.

This clonotype appeared many times. This chain joins TRBV12-3 or TRBV12-4 and TRBJ1-4; 7 bases match TRBD1. There are 15 residues in the CDR3. Germline trimming cut 6 bases from V and 7 bases from J; bases unmatched to any gene: 11. The CDR3 coding sequence is TGTGCCAGCAGGGCTGAGACAGGGCTCGGTGAAAAACTGTTTTTT. Translated: CASRAETGLGEKLFF.

This clonotype showed up many times. This chain joins TRBV2 and TRBJ2-5; no reliable D call. Trimming took 7 bases from V and 3 from J, leaving 6 bases between them. The V gene's germline CDR1 is SNHLY and CDR2 FYNNEI. The CDR3 totals 11 residues. CDR3 in DNA: TGTGCCAGCATGAGCAAAGAGACCCAGTACTTC. As protein: CASMSKETQYF.

This clonotype was seen ten or more times. The chain employs TRBV5-1 and TRBJ1-1, with 9 nucleotides matching TRBD1. Germline CDR1 reads SGHRS; CDR2 reads YFSETQ. V was clipped by 4 bases and J by 4 bases; unmatched bases: 5. The CDR3 is 14 residues long. This chain's CDR3 is CASSPGQGSTEAFF. As DNA, the CDR3 is TGCGCCAGCAGCCCCGGACAGGGGAGCACTGAAGCTTTCTTT.

This clonotype was observed a handful of times. The J gene is TRBJ2-3, the V gene TRBV7-9, with TRBD2 matching 13 bases. V gave up 6 bases and J gave up 5 bases; unmatched junction bases: 8. Looked up from germline, CDR1 is SEHNR and CDR2 is FQNEAQ (reference sequence). The CDR3 length is 16 residues. Here the CDR3 DNA reads TGTGCCAGCAGTAAACTAGCGGGAGGGCCGCAAGATACGCAGTATTTT. This encodes CASSKLAGGPQDTQYF.

This clonotype was observed many times. This sequence joins TRBV6-1 and TRBJ2-1, with TRBD2 matching 8 bases. Germline V gene data show CDR1 as MNHNS and CDR2 as SASEGT. The V and J ends lost 7 bases and 4 bases, in that order; junction bases with no gene match: 15. The CDR3 spans 17 residues. CDR3 amino acids: CASMKRERSRKYNEQFF. CDR3 sequence (DNA): TGTGCCAGCATGAAGCGGGAGCGGTCGCGTAAATACAATGAGCAGTTCTTC.

This clonotype was observed a handful of times. J is TRBJ1-1 and V is TRBV12-3 or TRBV12-4; D remains unclear. V shed 5 bases and J shed 1 base, with 11 bases lying between them. The CDR3 sequence is 14 residues long. The CDR3 spells CASSAPWRNTEAFF. DNA of the CDR3: TGTGCCAGCAGTGCACCTTGGAGGAACACTGAAGCTTTCTTT.

This clonotype occurred many times. V usage is TRBV2 and J usage is TRBJ2-7; D gene ambiguous. In germline, CDR1 is SNHLY, CDR2 FYNNEI. The CDR3 covers 15 residues. Between the trimmed V and J ends, which lost 8 bases and 0 bases, there was a span of 17 bases. The CDR3 DNA reads as TGTGCCAGCGCGTGGGGAACCTTCAGCTCCTACGAGCAGTACTTC. Encoded protein: CASAWGTFSSYEQYF.

The chain links TRBV28 to TRBJ2-7; 8 bases are a match to TRBD1. The CDR3 runs 15 residues. V lost 1 base and J lost 2; bases outside the gene matches: 4. Germline CDR1 MDHEN, CDR2 SYDVKM. Here the CDR3 DNA reads TGTGCCAGCAGTTTATTTCAACAGGGGGCCTACGAGCAGTACTTC. It is translated as CASSLFQQGAYEQYF.

There are many counts of this clonotype. The V gene is TRBV18, the J gene TRBJ2-7; TRBD2 aligns across 10 bases. J gave up 6 bases and V 0 bases, and 8 bases lay outside the gene matches. This CDR3 has 16 residues. CDR1 is KGHSH, CDR2 LQKENI, per germline. This chain's CDR3 is CASSPPVLAGEGEQYF. Written as DNA, the CDR3 is TGTGCCAGCTCACCACCGGTGCTAGCGGGAGAAGGCGAGCAGTACTTC.

In this sample, this clonotype turned up many times. V and J are TRBV28 and TRBJ2-7; TRBD2 matches at 8 bases. This CDR3 region has 13 residues. V trimming: 6 bases; J trimming: 6 bases; junction bases outside the gene matches: 7. CDR1 and CDR2 from the germline V gene are MDHEN and SYDVKM. Written as DNA, the CDR3 is TGTGCCAGCAGGGCGGGAGGAAAGGTCGAGCAGTACTTC. Amino acid sequence: CASRAGGKVEQYF.

This clonotype was seen more than once but under ten times. The V call is TRBV5-1, the J call TRBJ2-2; tentative D call: TRBD2 (5 bases). The V gene's germline CDR1 is SGHRS and CDR2 YFSETQ. This CDR3 is 15 amino acids long. V dropped 0 bases and J dropped 4 bases, with 10 bases sitting between them. This chain's CDR3 is CASSLVVGGTGELFF. In DNA, the CDR3 is TGCGCCAGCAGCTTGGTCGTCGGAGGCACCGGGGAGCTGTTTTTT. Full variable domain (missing parts from reference TRBV5-1 and TRBJ2-2): KAGVTQTPRYLIKTRGQQVTLSCSPISGHRSVSWYQQTPGQGLQFLFEYFSETQRNKGNFPGRFSGRQFSNSRSEMNVSTLELGDSALYLCASSLVVGGTGELFFGEGSRLTVL.

In this sample, this clonotype turned up many times. The V and J genes are TRBV11-2 and TRBJ2-5, with D perhaps matching TRBD1 (7 bases). Trimming removed 1 base at V and 5 bases at J, with 14 bases between. Germline loops: CDR1 SGHAT, CDR2 FQNNGV. This CDR3 region has 15 residues. The CDR3 DNA is TGTGCCAGCAGCTTAGGCAGGGGGACTCGGGAGACCCAGTACTTC. Its protein is CASSLGRGTRETQYF. Together with reference TRBV11-2 and TRBJ2-5, the CDR3 gives the full variable domain: EAGVAQSPRYKIIEKRQSVAFWCNPISGHATLYWYQQILGQGPKLLIQFQNNGVVDDSQLPKDRFSAERLKGVDSTLKIQPAKLEDSAVYLCASSLGRGTRETQYFGPGTRLLVL.

The CDR3 DNA reads TGCGCCAGCAGCCAACTAGGCGCAGGCCACAATGAGCAGTTCTTC. It is translated as CASSQLGAGHNEQFF. This chain connects TRBV4-1 to TRBJ2-1; D is ambiguous. This CDR3 comprises 15 residues. Germline V gene data show CDR1 as MGHRA and CDR2 as YSYEKL. The V gene lost 2 bases and the J gene lost 5 bases, with 13 bases spanning the gap.

The table lists this clonotype with many counts. The chain joins TRBV5-1 to TRBJ1-2; 8 positions agree with TRBD1. Losses at the gene ends were 2 bases for V and 6 bases for J; bases not matched to a gene: 6. Germline lookup yields CDR1 SGHRS and CDR2 YFSETQ. The CDR3 length is 14 residues. The CDR3 loop reads CASSFSGGEDGYTF. The DNA for the CDR3 is TGCGCCAGCAGCTTTTCAGGGGGCGAGGATGGCTACACCTTC.